This TCR beta chain was found in a study of STAT3 mutations in large granular lymphocyte leukemia. Note on this clone: Its antigen is unknown.

Average productive template count per sample was about 42,000. The protocol was immunoSEQ multiplex PCR, while the TCRdb copy is restricted to in-frame clones and leaves out a portion. The data contain some 30,000 clones, roughly 80% of them singletons. General study results and limits: Every T-cell large granular lymphocyte leukemia patient had at least one immunodominant TCR beta clonotype.

Looked up from germline, CDR1 is SGHRS and CDR2 is YFSETQ. V dropped 0 bases and J dropped 3 bases, with 15 bases sitting between them. The CDR3 runs 16 residues. Sequenced input: peripheral blood mononuclear cells. This clonotype originated in a woman between 45 and 60 years old with T-cell large granular lymphocyte leukemia. Some clones in this sample may be carry-over from other donors' samples. V and J are TRBV5-1 and TRBJ1-1; a possible D gene is TRBD1 (5 bases). CDR3 in amino acids: CASSLAGTFRDTEAFF. DNA for the CDR3: TGCGCCAGCAGCTTGGCCGGTACATTCAGGGACACTGAAGCTTTCTTT.